Below are 6 T cell receptor beta chains sequenced from a single sample in a study of T-cell reconstitution after alpha-beta-depleted transplantation in children. Unique molecular identifiers featured in how the TCRbeta library was prepared. From the PCR reads, TCRdb called clonotypes with MiXCR, one entry per CDR3 protein. The sample lists 45,000 to 60,000 distinct CDR3 sequences; 52% were seen once. The sample consisted of peripheral blood, taken before TCRalphabeta/CD19-depleted stem cell transplant. These receptors were taken from a boy younger than two with SCID, due to receive a stem cell transplant.

Only a few counts were recorded for this clonotype. This rearrangement joins TRBV5-6 to TRBJ2-3; weak D call: TRBD2 (5 bases). Germline lookup yields CDR1 SGHDT and CDR2 YYEEEE. Deletions cut 2 bases from V and 2 bases from J, with 9 bases between. There are 14 residues in the CDR3. The CDR3 reads CASSFDYTTDTQYF. For the CDR3, the DNA is TGTGCCAGCAGCTTTGACTATACCACAGATACGCAGTATTTT.

The gene calls are TRBV3-1 and TRBJ1-5; TRBD1 is a possible D gene (5 bases). The CDR3 runs 14 residues. Germline assignment: CDR1 LGHDT and CDR2 YNNKEL (reference sequence). V lost 4 bases to trimming and J lost 2 bases, with 9 bases between them. The DNA of the CDR3 is TGTGCCAGCAGCCCCGACAGCCGCAATCAGCCCCAGCATTTT. Protein: CASSPDSRNQPQHF.

The chain has TRBV20-1 and TRBJ2-3; 8 bases are shared with TRBD1. This CDR3 spans 17 amino acids. Looked up from germline, CDR1 is DFQATT and CDR2 is SNEGSKA (reference sequence). Losses at the gene ends were 1 base for V and 2 bases for J; bases not matched to a gene: 11. The CDR3 sequence: CSARGPIAGQDTDTQYF. CDR3 in DNA: TGCAGTGCTAGAGGTCCTATCGCGGGACAGGACACAGATACGCAGTATTTT.

The chain employs TRBV12-3 or TRBV12-4 and TRBJ2-5; 10 bases fit TRBD2. The CDR3 spans 16 residues. The V segment lost 6 bases and the J segment 4 bases; nucleotides outside the gene matches: 11. The CDR3 DNA reads TGTGCCAGCAGCTCCTCCACTAGCGGGGACTTAGAGACCCAGTACTTC. Its protein product is CASSSSTSGDLETQYF.

The chain has TRBV20-1 and TRBJ2-1; 11 positions agree with TRBD2. The CDR3 length is 17 residues. Looked up from germline, CDR1 is DFQATT and CDR2 is SNEGSKA (reference sequence). V was pared by 1 base and J by 1 base, with 6 bases of the junction left unmatched. The CDR3 coding sequence is TGCAGTGCTAGAGTGGGACTAGCGGCGCAATCCTACAATGAGCAGTTCTTC. Translating gives CSARVGLAAQSYNEQFF.

This chain connects TRBV15 to TRBJ1-5; D uncertain. The CDR3 sequence is 13 residues long. V lost 5 bases and J lost 5, with 10 bases in between. Germline V lookup: CDR1 LNHNV, CDR2 YYDKDF (reference sequence). The CDR3 nucleotides are TGTGCCACCAGCCGGGAGGGAGATCAGCCCCAGCATTTT. Translation gives CATSREGDQPQHF. The complete variable domain, with remaining parts taken from reference TRBV15 and TRBJ1-5, reads DAMVIQNPRYQVTQFGKPVTLSCSQTLNHNVMYWYQQKSSQAPKLLFHYYDKDFNNEADTPDNFQSRRPNTSFCFLDIRSPGLGDTAMYLCATSREGDQPQHFGDGTRLSIL.